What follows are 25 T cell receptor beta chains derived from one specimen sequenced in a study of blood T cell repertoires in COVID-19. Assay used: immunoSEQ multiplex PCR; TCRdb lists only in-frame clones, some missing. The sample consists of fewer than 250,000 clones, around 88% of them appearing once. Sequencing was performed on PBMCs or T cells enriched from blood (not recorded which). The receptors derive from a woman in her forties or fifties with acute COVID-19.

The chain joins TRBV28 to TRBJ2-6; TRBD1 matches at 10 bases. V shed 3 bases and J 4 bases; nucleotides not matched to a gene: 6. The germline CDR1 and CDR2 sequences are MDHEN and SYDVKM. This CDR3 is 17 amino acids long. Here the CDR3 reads CASSFSGQGTGANVLTF. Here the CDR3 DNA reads TGTGCCAGCAGTTTTTCGGGACAGGGGACGGGGGCCAACGTCCTGACTTTC. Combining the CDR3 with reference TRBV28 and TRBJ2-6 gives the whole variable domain DVKVTQSSRYLVKRTGEKVFLECVQDMDHENMFWYRQDPGLGLRLIYFSYDVKMKEKGDIPEGYSVSREKKERFSLILESASTNQTSMYLCASSFSGQGTGANVLTFGAGSRLTVL.

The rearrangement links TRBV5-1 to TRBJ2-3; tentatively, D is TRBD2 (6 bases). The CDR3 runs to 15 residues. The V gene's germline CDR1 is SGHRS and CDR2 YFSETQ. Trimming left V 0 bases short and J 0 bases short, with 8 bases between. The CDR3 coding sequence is TGCGCCAGCAGCTTGGTTAGCGGAAGCACAGATACGCAGTATTTT. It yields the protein CASSLVSGSTDTQYF.

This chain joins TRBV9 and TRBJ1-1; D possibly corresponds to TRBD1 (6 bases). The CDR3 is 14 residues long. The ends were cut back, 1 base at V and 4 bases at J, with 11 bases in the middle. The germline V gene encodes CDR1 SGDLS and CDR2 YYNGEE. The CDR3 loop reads CASSVTGRATEAFF. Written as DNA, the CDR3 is TGTGCCAGCAGCGTAACAGGGAGGGCCACTGAAGCTTTCTTT.

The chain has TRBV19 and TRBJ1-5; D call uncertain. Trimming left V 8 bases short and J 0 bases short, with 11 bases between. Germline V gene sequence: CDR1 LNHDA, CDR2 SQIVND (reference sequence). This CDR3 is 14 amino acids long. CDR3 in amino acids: CASAKLYSNQPQHF. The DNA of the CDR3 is TGTGCCAGTGCCAAACTGTATAGCAATCAGCCCCAGCATTTT.

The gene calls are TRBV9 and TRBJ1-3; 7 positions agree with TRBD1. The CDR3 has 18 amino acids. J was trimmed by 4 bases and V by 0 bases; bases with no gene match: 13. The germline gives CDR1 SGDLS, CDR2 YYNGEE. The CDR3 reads CASSVAPLQGRMGNTIYF. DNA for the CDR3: TGTGCCAGCAGCGTAGCCCCCCTACAGGGGAGGATGGGAAACACCATATATTTT.

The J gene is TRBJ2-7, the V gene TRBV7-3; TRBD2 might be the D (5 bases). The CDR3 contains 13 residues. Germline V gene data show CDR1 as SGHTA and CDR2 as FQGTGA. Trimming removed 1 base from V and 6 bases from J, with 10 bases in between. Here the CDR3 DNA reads TGTGCCAGCAGCTTAATGGGAGTCACCGAGCAGTACTTC. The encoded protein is CASSLMGVTEQYF.

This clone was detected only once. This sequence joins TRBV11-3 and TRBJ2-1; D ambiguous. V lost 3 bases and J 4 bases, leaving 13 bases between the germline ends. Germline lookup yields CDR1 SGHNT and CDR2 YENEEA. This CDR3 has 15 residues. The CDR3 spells CASSFETSTYNEQFF. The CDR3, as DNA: TGTGCCAGCAGCTTCGAAACGTCCACTTACAATGAGCAGTTCTTC.

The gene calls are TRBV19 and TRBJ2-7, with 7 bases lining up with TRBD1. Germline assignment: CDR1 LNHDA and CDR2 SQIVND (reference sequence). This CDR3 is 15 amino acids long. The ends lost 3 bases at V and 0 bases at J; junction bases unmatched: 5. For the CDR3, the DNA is TGTGCCAGTAGTATTGGGACAGTGAACTCCTACGAGCAGTACTTC. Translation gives CASSIGTVNSYEQYF.

CDR3 loop: CASSPSATTGGYGYTF. Here the CDR3 DNA reads TGTGCCAGCTCCCCTTCAGCGACGACAGGGGGCTACGGCTACACCTTC. The chain carries TRBV18 and TRBJ1-2, with 10 bases fitting TRBD1. The trim removed 6 bases at V and 8 bases at J, leaving 15 bases unmatched. The CDR3 totals 16 residues. The V gene's germline CDR1 is KGHSH and CDR2 LQKENI.

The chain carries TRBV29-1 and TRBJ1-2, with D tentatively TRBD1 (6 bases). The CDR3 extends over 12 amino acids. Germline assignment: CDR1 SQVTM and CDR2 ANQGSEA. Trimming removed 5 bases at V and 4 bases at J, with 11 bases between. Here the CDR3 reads CSVSGTSYGYTF. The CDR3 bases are TGCAGCGTTTCCGGGACAAGCTATGGCTACACCTTC.

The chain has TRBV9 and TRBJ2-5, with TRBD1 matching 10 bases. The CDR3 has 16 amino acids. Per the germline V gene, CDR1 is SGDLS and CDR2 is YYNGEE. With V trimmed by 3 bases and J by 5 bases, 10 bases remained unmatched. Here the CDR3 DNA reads TGTGCCAGCAGCGCGGGCGGGACAGGGGTTCGCGAGACCCAGTACTTC. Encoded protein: CASSAGGTGVRETQYF.

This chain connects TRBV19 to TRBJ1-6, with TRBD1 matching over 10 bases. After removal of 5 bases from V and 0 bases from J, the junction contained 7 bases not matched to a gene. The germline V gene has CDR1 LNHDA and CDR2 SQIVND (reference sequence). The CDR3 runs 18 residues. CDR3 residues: CASSEDRGRGSYNSPLHF. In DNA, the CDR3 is TGTGCCAGTAGTGAAGACAGGGGGCGAGGCTCCTATAATTCACCCCTCCACTTT.

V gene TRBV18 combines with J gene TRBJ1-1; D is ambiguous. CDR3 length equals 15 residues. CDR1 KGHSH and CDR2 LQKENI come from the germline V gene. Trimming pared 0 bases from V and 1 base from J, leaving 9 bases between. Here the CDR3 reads CASSPPPGSNTEAFF. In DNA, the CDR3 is TGTGCCAGCTCACCACCCCCGGGATCGAACACTGAAGCTTTCTTT.

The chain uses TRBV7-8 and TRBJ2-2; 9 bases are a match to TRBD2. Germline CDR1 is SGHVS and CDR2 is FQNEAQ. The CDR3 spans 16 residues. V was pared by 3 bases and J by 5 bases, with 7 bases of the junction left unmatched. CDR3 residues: CASSLVAGEWTGELFF. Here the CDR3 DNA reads TGTGCCAGCAGCTTGGTAGCGGGAGAGTGGACCGGGGAGCTGTTTTTT. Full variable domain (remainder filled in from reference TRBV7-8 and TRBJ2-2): GAGVSQSPRYKVAKRGQDVALRCDPISGHVSLFWYQQALGQGPEFLTYFQNEAQLDKSGLPSDRFFAERPEGSVSTLKIQRTQQEDSAVYLCASSLVAGEWTGELFFGEGSRLTVL.

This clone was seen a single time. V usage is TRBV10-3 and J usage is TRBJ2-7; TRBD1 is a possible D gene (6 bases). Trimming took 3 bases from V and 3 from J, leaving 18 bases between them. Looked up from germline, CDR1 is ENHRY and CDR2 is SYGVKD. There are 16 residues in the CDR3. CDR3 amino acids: CAISDGGRVYSYEQYF. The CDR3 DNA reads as TGTGCCATCAGTGATGGGGGCAGGGTTTATAGCTACGAGCAGTACTTC.

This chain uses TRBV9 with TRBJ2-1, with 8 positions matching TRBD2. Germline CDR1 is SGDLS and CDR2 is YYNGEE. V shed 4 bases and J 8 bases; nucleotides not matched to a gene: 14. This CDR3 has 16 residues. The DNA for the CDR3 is TGTGCCAGCAGCACAACTAGCGGCTTGGGGTTCGATGAGCAGTTCTTC. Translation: CASSTTSGLGFDEQFF.

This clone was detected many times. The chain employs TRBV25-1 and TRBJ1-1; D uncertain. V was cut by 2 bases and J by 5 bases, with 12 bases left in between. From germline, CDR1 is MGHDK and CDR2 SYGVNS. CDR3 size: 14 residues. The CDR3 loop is CASSESPGWTEAFF. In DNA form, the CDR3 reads TGTGCCAGCAGTGAAAGCCCGGGGTGGACTGAAGCTTTCTTT.

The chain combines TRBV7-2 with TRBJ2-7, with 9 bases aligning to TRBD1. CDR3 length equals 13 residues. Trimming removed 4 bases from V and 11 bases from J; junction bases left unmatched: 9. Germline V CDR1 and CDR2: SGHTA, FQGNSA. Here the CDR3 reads CASSSGTGISEYF. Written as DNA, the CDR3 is TGTGCCAGCAGCTCTGGGACAGGGATATCAGAGTACTTC.

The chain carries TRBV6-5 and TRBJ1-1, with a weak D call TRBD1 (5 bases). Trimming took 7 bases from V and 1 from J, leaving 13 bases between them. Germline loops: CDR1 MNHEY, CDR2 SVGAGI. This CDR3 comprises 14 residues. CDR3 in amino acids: CASKRRQGNTEAFF. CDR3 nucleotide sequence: TGTGCCAGCAAGAGAAGGCAGGGGAACACTGAAGCTTTCTTT.

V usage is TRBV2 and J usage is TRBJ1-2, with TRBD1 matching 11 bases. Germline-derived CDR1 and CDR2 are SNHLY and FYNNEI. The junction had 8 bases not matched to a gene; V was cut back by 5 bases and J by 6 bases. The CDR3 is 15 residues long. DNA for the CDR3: TGTGCCAGCAGTAAGGACAGGGGGCAAATGGATGGCTACACCTTC. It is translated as CASSKDRGQMDGYTF.

In nucleotides, the CDR3 is TGTGCCAGCAGCCCTCTCGGGACTAGCAGCTACGAGCAGTACTTC. The encoded protein is CASSPLGTSSYEQYF. This sequence joins TRBV5-6 and TRBJ2-7; 9 bases fit TRBD2. Germline V gene sequence: CDR1 SGHDT, CDR2 YYEEEE. CDR3 length: 15 residues. Losses at the gene ends were 4 bases for V and 3 bases for J; bases not matched to a gene: 8.

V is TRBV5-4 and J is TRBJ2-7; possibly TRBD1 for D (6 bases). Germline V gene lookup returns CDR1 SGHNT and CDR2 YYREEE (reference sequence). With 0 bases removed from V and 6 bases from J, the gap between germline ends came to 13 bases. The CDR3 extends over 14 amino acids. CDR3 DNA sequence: TGTGCCAGCAGCTTGGATTGGGGGACAAGCGAGCAGTACTTC. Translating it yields CASSLDWGTSEQYF.

In DNA form, the CDR3 reads TGTGCCAGCAGCTTGGGCAAACCAACTAGCACAGATACGCAGTATTTT. This codes for CASSLGKPTSTDTQYF. The chain is built from TRBV7-2 and TRBJ2-3; D uncertain. Trimming shortened V by 3 bases and J by 0 bases, and 13 bases separated the two germline ends. Germline loops: CDR1 SGHTA, CDR2 FQGNSA. The CDR3 contains 16 residues.

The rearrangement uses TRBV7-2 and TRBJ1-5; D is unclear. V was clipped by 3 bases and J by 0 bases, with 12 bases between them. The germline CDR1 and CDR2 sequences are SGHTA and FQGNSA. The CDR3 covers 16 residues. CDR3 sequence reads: CASSLSGTYSNQPQHF. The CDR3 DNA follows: TGTGCCAGCAGCTTGAGCGGAACCTATAGCAATCAGCCCCAGCATTTT.

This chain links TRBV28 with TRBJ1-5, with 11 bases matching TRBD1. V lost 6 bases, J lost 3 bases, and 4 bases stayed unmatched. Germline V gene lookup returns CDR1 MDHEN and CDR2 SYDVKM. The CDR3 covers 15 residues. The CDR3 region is CASSGTGGTNQPQHF. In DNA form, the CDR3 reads TGTGCCAGCAGCGGGACAGGGGGTACCAATCAGCCCCAGCATTTT.